This record covers a single T cell receptor beta chain. This specimen comes from a study of T cell repertoires in cytomegalovirus infection. For the study at large: A matching HLA type, together with CMV infection, was signaled by public TCR beta signatures.

CDR3 length: 14 amino acids. CDR1 is SEHNR and CDR2 is FQNEAQ in the germline V gene (reference sequence). With 1 base removed from V and 2 bases from J, the gap between germline ends came to 8 bases. TCRdb re-called the reads through MiXCR, storing one row per CDR3 protein. Of approximately 700,000 distinct CDR3 sequences listed, 35% are singletons. V usage is TRBV7-9 and J usage is TRBJ2-5; TRBD2 is a possible D gene (6 bases). This TCR was sampled from a human donor in good health (CMV status not recorded). Some clones in this sample may be carry-over from other donors' samples. The material sequenced was PBMCs. CDR3 DNA: TGTGCCAGCAGCTTAGGCCGGGGGCAAGAGACCCAGTACTTC. Its protein product is CASSLGRGQETQYF.